This T cell receptor beta chain was captured in a study of beta chain features in type 1 diabetes. Study information: Sorted cells numbering under 140,000,000 were examined across all samples.

In regard to this clone: Antigen: not known.

Notes on the study in general: Fewer junction insertions and more nucleotide deletions appeared in type 1 diabetes patients.

It was via CD45RO/CCR7/CD25/CD127/CD95/CD27 that CD4+ naive, central memory, regulatory and stem cell-like memory cells were sorted. Populations isolated by sorting all had purity greater than 98%. Reverse transcription of all isolated RNA meant that expressed TCRB transcripts were sequenced. Libraries were prepared by immunoSEQ multiplex PCR; TCRdb keeps only in-frame clonotypes and omits some of them. The table shows about 230,000 clones, with 9% to 10% occurring only once. The clonotype was recovered from a woman younger than 30 in good health. The sequenced material came from naive CD4+ T cells from blood.

CDR3: CSASDRGGYTF. The DNA for the CDR3 is TGCAGTGCCAGTGACAGGGGAGGCTACACCTTC. The rearrangement joins TRBV20-1 to TRBJ1-2; 8 nucleotides line up with TRBD1. The CDR3 covers 11 residues. V trimming: 6 bases; J trimming: 8 bases; junction bases outside the gene matches: 5. Looked up from germline, CDR1 is DFQATT and CDR2 is SNEGSKA (reference sequence).